The present T cell receptor beta chain was sequenced within a study of blood T cell repertoires in COVID-19. The table lists this clone with a count of one. Sequencing used immunoSEQ multiplex PCR; TCRdb keeps in-frame clones, though not all of them. Of over 100,000 clones in the sample, around four fifths were seen once. CDR1 SGHRS and CDR2 YFSETQ come from the germline V gene. The ends lost 6 bases at V and 4 bases at J; junction bases unmatched: 9. The CDR3 runs 16 residues. Material: peripheral blood. The rearrangement joins TRBV5-1 to TRBJ2-2; the match to TRBD2 covers 10 bases. This sequence originates from a man aged 55 to 69 with acute or convalescent COVID-19. In nucleotides, the CDR3 is TGCGCCAGCACCGGAGCGGGAGGGCCGGGCACCGGGGAGCTGTTTTTT. The encoded protein is CASTGAGGPGTGELFF. Combining the CDR3 with reference TRBV5-1 and TRBJ2-2 gives the whole variable domain KAGVTQTPRYLIKTRGQQVTLSCSPISGHRSVSWYQQTPGQGLQFLFEYFSETQRNKGNFPGRFSGRQFSNSRSEMNVSTLELGDSALYLCASTGAGGPGTGELFFGEGSRLTVL.